A selection of T cell receptor beta chains follows, all from one sample in a study of beta chain features in type 1 diabetes. The data were produced by immunoSEQ multiplex PCR, yet TCRdb's version contains in-frame clones alone and is incomplete. The sample consists of 200,000 to 300,000 clones, about a fifth of them appearing once. The material sequenced was naive CD4+ T cells from blood. These receptors originate from a woman between 40 and 50 years old with type 1 diabetes. Both conserved end residues are part of each CDR3. The order of the fields is V gene, CDR3 length, clone size, CDR3 protein. Size tells how often a clone was seen (once, few, many) or the class of an expanded clone, and some rows leave it out.

V gene: TRBV18
CDR3 length: 16
clone size: few
CDR3 protein: CASSPLELGLTNEQFF

V gene: TRBV6-5
CDR3 length: 13
clone size: few
CDR3 protein: CASSAVEDYEQYF

V gene: TRBV7-9
CDR3 length: 17
clone size: NA
CDR3 protein: CASSSLPTSGGKETQYF

V gene: TRBV25-1
CDR3 length: 15
clone size: NA
CDR3 protein: CASSARQTPNTEAFF

V gene: TRBV5-1
CDR3 length: 15
clone size: few
CDR3 protein: CASTILAGEADTQYF

V gene: TRBV29-1
CDR3 length: 14
clone size: few
CDR3 protein: CSVIGQVHYNEQFF

V gene: TRBV5-1
CDR3 length: 16
clone size: few
CDR3 protein: CASSFGTSGGYNEQFF

V gene: TRBV28
CDR3 length: 14
clone size: few
CDR3 protein: CASSFAGVDNEQFF

V gene: TRBV7-2
CDR3 length: 13
clone size: NA
CDR3 protein: CASSFAGRETQYF

V gene: TRBV5-6
CDR3 length: 13
clone size: NA
CDR3 protein: CASSRAGGETQYF

V gene: TRBV6-5
CDR3 length: 15
clone size: NA
CDR3 protein: CASSPGTGLYNEQFF

V gene: TRBV19
CDR3 length: 13
clone size: few
CDR3 protein: CASRSTGNTEAFF

V gene: TRBV5-4
CDR3 length: 15
clone size: NA
CDR3 protein: CASSLGGGPGNEQFF

V gene: TRBV15
CDR3 length: 13
clone size: NA
CDR3 protein: CATRQGVNYGYTF

V gene: TRBV19
CDR3 length: 16
clone size: NA
CDR3 protein: CASSIGPGLALDSQFF

V gene: TRBV6-5
CDR3 length: 15
clone size: NA
CDR3 protein: CASSLATSGYNEQFF

V gene: TRBV27
CDR3 length: 15
clone size: NA
CDR3 protein: CASGQLAGGPYEQYF

V gene: TRBV9
CDR3 length: 16
clone size: NA
CDR3 protein: CASSVAGPGGAYEQYF

V gene: TRBV18
CDR3 length: 14
clone size: NA
CDR3 protein: CASSPPRDSYGYTF

V gene: TRBV5-4
CDR3 length: 15
clone size: NA
CDR3 protein: CASGLSGHSTGELFF

V gene: TRBV2
CDR3 length: 12
clone size: few
CDR3 protein: CASSEQGNGYTF

V gene: TRBV9
CDR3 length: 13
clone size: NA
CDR3 protein: CASSPSVNYGYTF

V gene: TRBV4-3
CDR3 length: 14
clone size: few
CDR3 protein: CASSQAGGKETQYF

V gene: TRBV15
CDR3 length: 15
clone size: NA
CDR3 protein: CATSSSGRAHNEQFF

V gene: TRBV28
CDR3 length: 13
clone size: few
CDR3 protein: CATTGTTNEKLFF

V gene: TRBV18
CDR3 length: 14
clone size: NA
CDR3 protein: CASSPQEGKSEAFF

V gene: TRBV19
CDR3 length: 15
clone size: NA
CDR3 protein: CASSMGQGRVYGYTF

V gene: TRBV29-1
CDR3 length: 13
clone size: few
CDR3 protein: CSVQGGRSYGYTF

V gene: TRBV5-1
CDR3 length: 13
clone size: NA
CDR3 protein: CASSSGDNVEQFF

V gene: TRBV5-4
CDR3 length: 14
clone size: NA
CDR3 protein: CASSPGQGEDTQYF

V gene: TRBV28
CDR3 length: 16
clone size: few
CDR3 protein: CASSSAGGWENQPQHF

V gene: TRBV27
CDR3 length: 17
clone size: NA
CDR3 protein: CASSPLQGALGANVLTF

V gene: TRBV7-2
CDR3 length: 13
clone size: NA
CDR3 protein: CASSLVGGDTQYF

V gene: TRBV9
CDR3 length: 14
clone size: NA
CDR3 protein: CASQAGLNTGELFF

V gene: TRBV2
CDR3 length: 15
clone size: NA
CDR3 protein: CATIQAQTYNSPLHF

V gene: TRBV28
CDR3 length: 15
clone size: NA
CDR3 protein: CASSFSGRAGYEQYF

V gene: TRBV29-1
CDR3 length: 12
clone size: NA
CDR3 protein: CSVWDYPYEQYF

V gene: TRBV5-6
CDR3 length: 12
clone size: few
CDR3 protein: CASSDPGQREVF

V gene: TRBV7-6
CDR3 length: 15
clone size: NA
CDR3 protein: CASSSSTSGRNEQFF

V gene: TRBV2
CDR3 length: 13
clone size: NA
CDR3 protein: CASTFKTGTEQYF

V gene: TRBV29-1
CDR3 length: 12
clone size: few
CDR3 protein: CSVEDKNYGYTF

V gene: TRBV4-1
CDR3 length: 15
clone size: NA
CDR3 protein: CASSPEAGENTEAFF

V gene: TRBV28
CDR3 length: 15
clone size: NA
CDR3 protein: CASSPTGPIGGEQYF

V gene: TRBV6-6
CDR3 length: 12
clone size: few
CDR3 protein: CASRNRETEAFF

V gene: TRBV5-4
CDR3 length: 14
clone size: NA
CDR3 protein: CASSLAGGFNEQFF

V gene: TRBV10-3
CDR3 length: 12
clone size: NA
CDR3 protein: CAISGSSYEQYF

V gene: TRBV7-3
CDR3 length: 16
clone size: NA
CDR3 protein: CASSPPGGSNTGELFF

V gene: TRBV5-4
CDR3 length: 15
clone size: few
CDR3 protein: CASSLGVRDQETQYF

V gene: TRBV5-1
CDR3 length: 13
clone size: once
CDR3 protein: CASSLRDPYGYTF

V gene: TRBV4-3
CDR3 length: 14
clone size: few
CDR3 protein: CASSQDPGNTEAFF

V gene: TRBV6-6
CDR3 length: 12
clone size: few
CDR3 protein: CASSPNLHTQYF

V gene: TRBV7-2
CDR3 length: 14
clone size: NA
CDR3 protein: CASRSGGPLYEQYF

V gene: TRBV5-4
CDR3 length: 15
clone size: NA
CDR3 protein: CASSWTSGTYNEQFF

V gene: TRBV15
CDR3 length: 15
clone size: few
CDR3 protein: CATSRDGREQPEQYF